This T cell receptor (beta chain) was retrieved from a study of T-cell memory formation after mild COVID-19. The overall study: TCR clusters showed largely donor specificity. Overall study findings and caveats: Clones shrinking between day 15 and 85 showed a balanced CD4/CD8 split, and those that grew later tilted toward CD4+. Clones which contracted sat mainly in CM and EM if CD4+, and in EMRA if CD8+. In second-wave clones peaking day 37, SARS-CoV-2 specificity remained unconfirmed.

Comments on this clonotype: Its specificity is not known.

The germline V gene has CDR1 SEHNR and CDR2 FQNEAQ (reference sequence). The CDR3 is 14 residues long. The ends were cut back, 2 bases at V and 6 bases at J, with 14 bases in the middle. TCRdb itself ran the 5' RACE reads through MiXCR, one entry per CDR3 protein. The repertoire holds under 200,000 distinct CDR3 sequences, less than 40% seen once, with about 12% in the top ten. The chain has TRBV7-9 and TRBJ2-7, with a tentative D call TRBD1 (6 bases). Sequencing was done on a sample of PBMCs or a T cell subset sorted from them (not recorded which). This receptor was identified in an adult woman who had mild COVID-19 (a few samples of this study predate the infection). Cell type and time point are not known. The CDR3 protein is CASSLYRDVSEQYF. CDR3 nucleotides: TGTGCCAGCAGCTTATACAGGGACGTCTCCGAGCAGTACTTC. Supplemented by reference TRBV7-9 and TRBJ2-7, the full variable domain reads DTGVSQNPRHKITKRGQNVTFRCDPISEHNRLYWYRQTLGQGPEFLTYFQNEAQLEKSRLLSDRFSAERPKGSFSTLEIQRTEQGDSAMYLCASSLYRDVSEQYFGPGTRLTVT.